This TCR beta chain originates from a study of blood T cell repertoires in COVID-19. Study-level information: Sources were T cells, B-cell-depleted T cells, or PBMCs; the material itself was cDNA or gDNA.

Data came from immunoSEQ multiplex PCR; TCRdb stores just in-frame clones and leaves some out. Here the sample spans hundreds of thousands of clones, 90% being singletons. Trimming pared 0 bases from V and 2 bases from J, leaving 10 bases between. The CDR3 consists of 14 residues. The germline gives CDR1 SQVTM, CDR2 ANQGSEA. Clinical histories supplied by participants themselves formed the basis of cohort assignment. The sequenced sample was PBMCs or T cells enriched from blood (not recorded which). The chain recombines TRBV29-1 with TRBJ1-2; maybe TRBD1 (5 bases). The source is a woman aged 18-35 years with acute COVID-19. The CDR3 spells CSVEEGRRNYGYTF. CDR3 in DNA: TGCAGCGTTGAAGAGGGGCGTCGGAACTATGGCTACACCTTC.